This entry is about one TCR beta chain. This clone was seen only a few times. Its antigen specificity is not known. Base qualities are not recorded, but no much larger clone differs from it by a single base. This entry comes from a study of beta chain features in type 1 diabetes (dated by TCRdb to 2016 to 2019). Background for the entire study: Patients and healthy donors did not differ in mean age, gender distribution, total cell number or subset yield. Across all samples, fewer than 130 million sorted cells were examined, and cell number per subset correlated strongly with RNA yield. The study compared the TCRB repertoires of sorted circulating CD4+ T cell subsets in recently diagnosed type 1 diabetes patients with those in matched healthy donors. Regulatory and stem cell-like memory subsets were obtained from only 8 patients and about eight healthy donors, while naive and central memory subsets were obtained from all 28 donors.

The investigation overall reported the following: Naive, central memory and regulatory TCRB repertoires appeared to be more similar among patients than among healthy donors. Shorter templates might have been favored by PCR, but patient and control samples were amplified and corrected together, so both groups would have been affected equally by any skew. HLA sub-analyses involved small numbers of individuals, so any influence of HLA type on TCRB rearrangement remained unresolved. A moderate but significant shortening of TCRB CDR3 length was observed in type 1 diabetes patients in all four CD4+ subsets. Because cDNA rather than genomic DNA was sequenced, highly expressing activated cells could have been over-represented, although no difference in activation and CD3 levels was found between groups. At VDJ recombination sites, type 1 diabetes patients had fewer insertions and more deleted nucleotides, which implies abnormalities in thymic rearrangement.

Between the V and J ends, shortened by 8 bases and 2 bases respectively, the junction contains 9 bases. Per the germline V gene (reference sequence), LNHDA is the CDR1 and SQIVND is the CDR2. The CDR3, cysteine through phenylalanine, is 12 amino acids long. CDR3 DNA only is kept here, 36 bases in frame from base 1. From each donor, a single peripheral blood sample of 90 to 150 mL on average was drawn into heparinised tubes. Using a panel that included CD45RO, CCR7, CD25, CD127, CD95 and CD27, naive, central memory, regulatory and stem cell-like memory CD4+ T cells were sorted on a BD FACSAria II. Purity was above 95% for every sorted population. PBMCs were isolated immediately by Lymphoprep density gradient centrifugation and stained directly without culture. To minimize batch effects, samples were stained and sorted in pairs, one healthy donor with one patient per experiment. All of the isolated RNA was reverse transcribed with the High Capacity cDNA Reverse Transcription Kit, so expressed TCRB transcripts were sequenced. Deep immunoSEQ sequencing was performed on naive, central memory and regulatory T cell samples, with an average of about 3.6 million total reads per sample. Sorted cells were lysed in RLT buffer, and RNA was extracted using DNase-treated RNeasy Micro or Mini kits according to cell number. Each cell subset was processed separately to prevent cross-contamination, with patient and healthy donor samples processed together. The immunoSEQ multiplex PCR was used to amplify TCRB sequences from cDNA, yielding 87-bp fragments that span the CDR3 region. Sequencing of the amplicons was performed on the Illumina HiSeq platform. Concerning the study's data processing: PCR bias was corrected computationally using synthetic template baselines, and reads within Hamming distance 2 were collapsed, with unmergeable singletons discarded. Reads were aligned against IMGT to assign V, D and J genes, CDR3 length and insertions or deletions at six rearrangement sites. Clonotype counts were normalized to sorted cell number within each subset before computing true diversity and Gini coefficients with the tcR R package. The overlap coefficient, calculated on TCRB nucleotide sequences, was used to quantify repertoire sharing. Out-of-frame TCRB sequences from naive cells were analyzed as a proxy for the pre-selection repertoire. TCRdb limited this immuneACCESS table to in-frame rearrangements with V and J called. A share of clones is missing; checked studies link under half to unresolved V genes, and the rest is unexplained. D and trimming were read from the DNA, whereas the V and J calls and clone size are those reported in that table. Recorded for this sample are about 360,000 clones; around 12% of them occurred a single time. The top ten clonotypes cover more than 0.015% of the sample.

The TCR originated in a man between 18 and 35 years old in good health. Rearrangement joined TRBV19 to TRBJ1-1; the D gene is perhaps TRBD1, on 6 matching bases. Sequencing was carried out using naive CD4+ T cells from blood. The cell subset or site label, as the study defines it: true naive CD4+ T cells. This receptor has the CDR3 CASGQTNTEAFF. The DNA sequence follows: TGTGCCAGTGGACAGACAAACACTGAAGCTTTCTTT.